One sample yielded the 11 T cell receptor beta chains listed below, sequenced in a study of PD-1 blockade in classical Hodgkin lymphoma. Stated time point: newly diagnosed, previously untreated cHL patient sample. The protocol was immunoSEQ multiplex PCR, while the TCRdb copy is restricted to in-frame clones and leaves out a portion. This sample has 15,000 to 20,000 clones, with around 90% found just once. Sequenced: peripheral blood mononuclear cells (PBMCs). These receptor sequences come from a human donor with classical Hodgkin lymphoma.

The gene calls are TRBV11-3 and TRBJ2-2; TRBD1 is a possible D gene (5 bases). The CDR3 is 14 amino acids. Germline CDR1 and CDR2: SGHNT and YENEEA. The V end lost 2 bases, the J end lost 6 bases, and 10 bases lay between the germline ends. CDR3 coding DNA: TGTGCCAGCAGCTTAAGACAGTCCCCCGGGGAGCTGTTTTTT. It is translated as CASSLRQSPGELFF.

This rearrangement joins TRBV2 to TRBJ1-2; 9 bases are a match to TRBD1. The V segment lost 7 bases and the J segment 7 bases; nucleotides outside the gene matches: 10. The CDR3 is made up of 14 amino acids. CDR1 and CDR2 from the germline V gene are SNHLY and FYNNEI. The CDR3 sequence: CASIFLQGAGGYTF. The CDR3 DNA is TGTGCCAGCATATTTCTACAGGGGGCGGGTGGCTACACCTTC. The full variable domain, with the rest looked up from reference TRBV2 and TRBJ1-2, is EPEVTQTPSHQVTQMGQEVILRCVPISNHLYFYWYRQILGQKVEFLVSFYNNEISEKSEIFDDQFSVERPDGSNFTLKIRSTKLEDSAMYFCASIFLQGAGGYTFGSGTRLTVV.

The CDR3 spells CASSLQGPGTNTDTQYF. As DNA, the CDR3 is TGCGCCAGCAGCCTACAGGGCCCCGGTACGAACACAGATACGCAGTATTTT. The chain couples TRBV4-1 to TRBJ2-3; D possibly corresponds to TRBD1 (6 bases). Looked up from germline, CDR1 is MGHRA and CDR2 is YSYEKL. Trimming pared 4 bases from V and 2 bases from J, leaving 19 bases between. The CDR3 spans 17 residues.

The chain is built from TRBV19 and TRBJ2-7; 11 bases agree with TRBD1. The CDR3 consists of 15 residues. The V gene end was trimmed by 7 bases and the J gene end by 3 bases; junction bases not matched to a gene: 8. Germline CDR1 reads LNHDA; CDR2 reads SQIVND (reference sequence). CDR3 loop: CASTLRGQGGYEQYF. The DNA of the CDR3 is TGTGCCAGTACCCTTCGGGGACAGGGGGGCTACGAGCAGTACTTC.

The chain is built from TRBV19 and TRBJ2-7; 7 nucleotides match TRBD1. This CDR3 spans 13 amino acids. The ends lost 6 bases at V and 2 bases at J; junction bases unmatched: 4. Per the germline V gene, CDR1 is LNHDA and CDR2 is SQIVND (reference sequence). CDR3 sequence reads: CASRVTGTYEQYF. For the CDR3, the DNA is TGTGCCAGTAGGGTGACAGGGACCTACGAGCAGTACTTC.

This chain links TRBV25-1 with TRBJ2-1; tentatively, D is TRBD1 or TRBD2 (7 bases each). The CDR3 runs 12 residues. Germline CDR1 MGHDK, CDR2 SYGVNS. The germline V and J ends were trimmed by 6 bases and 13 bases, with 16 bases remaining between them. CDR3 region: CASRGGRDRQFF. The CDR3 nucleotides read TGTGCCAGCAGGGGGGGGAGGGACAGACAGTTCTTC.

CDR3 loop: CASSLMEGRSGELFF. The CDR3 region has the DNA TGTGCCAGCAGCTTAATGGAGGGCCGGAGCGGGGAGCTGTTTTTT. The V and J genes are TRBV11-2 and TRBJ2-2; tentative D call: TRBD2 (6 bases). V was cut by 2 bases and J by 7 bases, with 14 bases left in between. The CDR3 is 15 residues long. Germline V CDR1 and CDR2: SGHAT, FQNNGV. Combining the CDR3 with reference TRBV11-2 and TRBJ2-2 gives the whole variable domain EAGVAQSPRYKIIEKRQSVAFWCNPISGHATLYWYQQILGQGPKLLIQFQNNGVVDDSQLPKDRFSAERLKGVDSTLKIQPAKLEDSAVYLCASSLMEGRSGELFFGEGSRLTVL.

This clone has only one observation. The chain carries TRBV5-4 and TRBJ2-3, with 14 bases that match TRBD2. This CDR3 comprises 15 residues. The J segment lost 11 bases and the V segment lost 0 bases, leaving 5 bases of the junction unmatched. CDR1 SGHNT and CDR2 YYREEE come from the germline V gene (reference sequence). This CDR3 reads CASSLAGTSGRVQYF. CDR3 nucleotides: TGTGCCAGCAGCTTGGCCGGGACTAGCGGGAGAGTGCAGTATTTT.

V and J are TRBV6-6 and TRBJ2-3, with D hard to call. This CDR3 contains 14 residues. Germline-derived CDR1 and CDR2 are MNHNY and SVGAGI (reference sequence). Trimming removed 0 bases at V and 4 bases at J, with 8 bases between. CDR3 protein: CASSYSSVADTQYF. The CDR3 DNA reads as TGTGCCAGCAGTTACTCCTCAGTGGCAGATACGCAGTATTTT.

This clone has more than one count but fewer than ten. Other DNA sequences in this sample translate to the same CDR3. V and J are TRBV19 and TRBJ2-2; 10 nucleotides match TRBD1. The germline CDR1 and CDR2 sequences are LNHDA and SQIVND (reference sequence). The CDR3 spans 16 residues. Trimming at V came to 6 bases and at J to 5 bases, leaving 9 bases not matched to a gene. As DNA, the CDR3 is TGTGCCAGTAGCGTCAGACAGGGGGCTTCGACCGGGGAGCTGTTTTTT. This translates into CASSVRQGASTGELFF.

This rearrangement joins TRBV28 to TRBJ1-4; the match to TRBD1 covers 7 bases. This CDR3 is 16 amino acids long. Germline CDR1 MDHEN, CDR2 SYDVKM. The trim removed 5 bases at V and 3 bases at J, leaving 9 bases unmatched. CDR3 amino acids: CASSLRGFLANEKLFF. The CDR3 region has the DNA TGTGCCAGCAGTCTCAGGGGGTTTTTGGCTAATGAAAAACTGTTTTTT.